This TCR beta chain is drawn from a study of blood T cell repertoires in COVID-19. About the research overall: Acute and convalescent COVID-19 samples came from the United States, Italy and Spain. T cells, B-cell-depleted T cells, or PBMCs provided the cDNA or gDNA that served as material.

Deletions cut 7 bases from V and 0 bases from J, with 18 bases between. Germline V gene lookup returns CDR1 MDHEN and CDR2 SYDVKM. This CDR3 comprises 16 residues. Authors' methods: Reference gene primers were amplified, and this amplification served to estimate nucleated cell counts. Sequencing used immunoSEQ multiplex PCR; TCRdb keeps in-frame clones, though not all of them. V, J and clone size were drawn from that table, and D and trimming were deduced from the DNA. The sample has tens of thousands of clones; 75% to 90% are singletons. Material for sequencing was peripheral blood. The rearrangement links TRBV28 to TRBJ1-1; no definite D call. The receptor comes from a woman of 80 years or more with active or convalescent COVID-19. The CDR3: CASTAGSLIVNTEAFF. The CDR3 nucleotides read TGTGCCAGCACCGCCGGGTCCCTGATAGTGAACACTGAAGCTTTCTTT.